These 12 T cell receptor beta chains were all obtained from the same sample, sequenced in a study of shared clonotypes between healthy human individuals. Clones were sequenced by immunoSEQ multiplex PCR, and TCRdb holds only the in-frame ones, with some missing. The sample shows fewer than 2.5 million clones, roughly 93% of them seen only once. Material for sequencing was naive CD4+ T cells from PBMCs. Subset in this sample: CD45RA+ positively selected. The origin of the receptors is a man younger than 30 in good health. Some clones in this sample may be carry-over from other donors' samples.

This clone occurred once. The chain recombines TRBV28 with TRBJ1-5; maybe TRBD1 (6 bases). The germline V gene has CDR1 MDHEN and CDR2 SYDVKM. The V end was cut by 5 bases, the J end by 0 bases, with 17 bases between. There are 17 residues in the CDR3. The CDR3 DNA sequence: TGTGCCAGCAGTGCCCCGGGACACCGAAATAGCAATCAGCCCCAGCATTTT. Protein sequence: CASSAPGHRNSNQPQHF.

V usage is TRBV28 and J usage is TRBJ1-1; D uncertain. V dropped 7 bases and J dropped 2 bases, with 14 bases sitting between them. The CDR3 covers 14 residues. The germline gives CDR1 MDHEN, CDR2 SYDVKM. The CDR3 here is CASKPSGRNTEAFF. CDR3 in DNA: TGTGCCAGCAAACCCAGCGGACGTAACACTGAAGCTTTCTTT.

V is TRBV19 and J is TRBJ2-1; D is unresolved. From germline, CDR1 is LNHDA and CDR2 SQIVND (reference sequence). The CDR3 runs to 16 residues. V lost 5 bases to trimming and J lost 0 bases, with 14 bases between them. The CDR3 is CASSRSSVSSYNEQFF. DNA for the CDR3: TGTGCCAGTAGTCGGTCAAGCGTAAGCTCCTACAATGAGCAGTTCTTC.

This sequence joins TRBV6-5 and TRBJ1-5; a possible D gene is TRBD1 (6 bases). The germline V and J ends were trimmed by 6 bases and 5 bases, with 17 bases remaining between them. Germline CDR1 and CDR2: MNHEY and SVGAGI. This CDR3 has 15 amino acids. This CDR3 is CASRSRDIGYQPQHF. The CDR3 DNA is TGTGCCAGCAGGAGCCGGGACATCGGGTATCAGCCCCAGCATTTT.

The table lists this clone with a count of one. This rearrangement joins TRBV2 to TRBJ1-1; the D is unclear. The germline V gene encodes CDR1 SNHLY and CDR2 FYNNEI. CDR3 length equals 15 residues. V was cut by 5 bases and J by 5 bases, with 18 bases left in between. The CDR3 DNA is TGTGCCAGCAGTTCCACCTTCATAGGAGGGACTGAAGCTTTCTTT. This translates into CASSSTFIGGTEAFF. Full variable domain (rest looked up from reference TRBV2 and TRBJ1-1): EPEVTQTPSHQVTQMGQEVILRCVPISNHLYFYWYRQILGQKVEFLVSFYNNEISEKSEIFDDQFSVERPDGSNFTLKIRSTKLEDSAMYFCASSSTFIGGTEAFFGQGTRLTVV.

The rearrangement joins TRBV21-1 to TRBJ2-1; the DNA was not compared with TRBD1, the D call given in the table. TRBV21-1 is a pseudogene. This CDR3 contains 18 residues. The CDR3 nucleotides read TGTGCCAGCAGCAATAAGACAGGGGGACTAGGAACAGGGAATGAGCAGTTCTTC. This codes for CASSNKTGGLGTGNEQFF.

In DNA, the CDR3 is TGTGCCAGCAGCCCGGACAGATCCCCTGGAAACACCATATATTTT. Protein sequence: CASSPDRSPGNTIYF. This rearrangement joins TRBV5-4 to TRBJ1-3; weak D call: TRBD1 (6 bases). Looked up from germline, CDR1 is SGHNT and CDR2 is YYREEE (reference sequence). There are 15 residues in the CDR3. The V gene lost 4 bases and the J gene lost 2 bases, with 13 bases spanning the gap.

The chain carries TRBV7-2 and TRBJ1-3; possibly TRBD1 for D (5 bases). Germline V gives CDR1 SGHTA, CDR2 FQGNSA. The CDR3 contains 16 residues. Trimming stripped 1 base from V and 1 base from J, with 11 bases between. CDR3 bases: TGTGCCAGCAGCTTAGATAGGGGCCCTTCTGGAAACACCATATATTTT. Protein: CASSLDRGPSGNTIYF.

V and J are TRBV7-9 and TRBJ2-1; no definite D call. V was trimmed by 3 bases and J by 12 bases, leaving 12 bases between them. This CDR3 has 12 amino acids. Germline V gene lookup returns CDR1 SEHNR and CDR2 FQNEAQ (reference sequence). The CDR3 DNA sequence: TGTGCCAGCAGCTTTCTATCCTCCGGGCAGTTCTTC. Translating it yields CASSFLSSGQFF.

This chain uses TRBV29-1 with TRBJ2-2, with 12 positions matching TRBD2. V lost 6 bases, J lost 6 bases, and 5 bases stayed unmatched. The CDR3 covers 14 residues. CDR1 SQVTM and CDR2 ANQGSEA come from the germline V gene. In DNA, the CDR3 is TGCAGCGTCTCTAGCGGGAGGGCAGCCGGGGAGCTGTTTTTT. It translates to CSVSSGRAAGELFF.

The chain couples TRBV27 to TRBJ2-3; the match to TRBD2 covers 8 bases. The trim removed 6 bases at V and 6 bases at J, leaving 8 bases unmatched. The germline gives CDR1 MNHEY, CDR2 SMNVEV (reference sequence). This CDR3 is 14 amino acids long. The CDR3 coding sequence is TGTGCCAGCAGCCTAGCGGGCCGAGGGGATACGCAGTATTTT. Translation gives CASSLAGRGDTQYF.

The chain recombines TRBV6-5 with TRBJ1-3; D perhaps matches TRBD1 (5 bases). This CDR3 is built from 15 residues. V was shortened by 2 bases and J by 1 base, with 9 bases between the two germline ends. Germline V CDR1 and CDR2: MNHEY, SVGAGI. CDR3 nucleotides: TGTGCCAGCAGTTACCGGGGGGTTTCTGGAAACACCATATATTTT. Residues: CASSYRGVSGNTIYF.